This TCR beta chain comes out of a study of T cells in Graves' hyperthyroidism and ophthalmopathy (dated by TCRdb to 2018 to 2020). In the study overall: Peripheral blood samples were taken at the time of initial diagnosis, prior to any treatment. Prospective prediction of ophthalmopathy was tested in an independent validation cohort of fewer than 20 hyperthyroidism patients and 17 patients who later progressed to ophthalmopathy. Thyroid tissue and blood T-cell repertoires from six Graves' hyperthyroidism patients were also compared in the study. A discovery cohort of about a hundred patients, 43 with Graves' ophthalmopathy and approximately 57 with stable Graves' hyperthyroidism, was used to find distinguishing TCR V-J signatures. The roughly 100 discovery patients were divided at random into training and test sets in a 7:3 ratio. The paper reports TCR Vbeta CDR3 sequencing of roughly 140 peripheral blood samples: 40 or so ophthalmopathy, under 80 hyperthyroidism and around 17 progressor patients. After blood sampling, hyperthyroidism patients were treated with methimazole at a starting dose of 30 mg daily, and ophthalmopathy patients were treated with high-dose intravenous methylprednisolone.

Stable Graves' hyperthyroidism was defined as the absence of progression to ophthalmopathy over 18 months of follow-up. Hyperthyroidism patients were aged 18 to 65 years and newly diagnosed, with disease duration of less than 2 months. Any patient with an uncontrolled infection, another autoimmune disease, pregnancy or lactation was excluded. Diagnoses were established on the basis of clinical symptoms, serum thyroxine and TRAb, thyroid ultrasound, and orbital computed tomography. PBMCs were isolated from about 9.1 ml of fresh peripheral blood by Ficoll-Paque density gradient centrifugation. Total RNA was extracted with Trizol reagent, and quality was checked on an Agilent 2100 Bioanalyzer. Turning to this clonotype: No antigen is known for it. Base qualities are not at hand, and no much larger clone is one base apart.

Amplification of TCR beta CDR3 regions was carried out from RNA transcripts. The first round of RT-PCR for the TCR CDR3 was performed with the HTBI primer set and the Qiagen OneStep RT-PCR kit. The libraries were constructed in a second round of multiplex PCR and then size-selected and purified. Paired-end sequencing of the libraries was performed with 100 bp reads on an Illumina HiSeq2000. On the authors' methods: SOAPnuke was used to process the raw data, throwing out any read that contained adapters or uncalled bases, had a mean Phred below 15, or lacked an exact constant-primer or identifier match. High-quality paired reads were merged with COPE v1.2.5, and unique nucleotide sequences were defined as clonotypes. Clonotypes were aligned to IMGT TRBV, TRBD and TRBJ reference segments using MiTCR v1.1. The analysis included only V-J combinations with a frequency above 0.0001, which together covered approximately 99% of the repertoires. A TCS score was defined as the ratio between F50 (clonal expansion) and ExV (chaos), using BLOSUM62-based TCRdist between CDR3 peptides within each V-J. Welch's t-statistics and random forest reduced around 520 V-J features to 10 to 15, which were used in a naive Bayes classifier (R e1071). The raw public reads went through TCRdb reprocessing: fastp at Q25, MiXCR clone calling, in-frame beta chains kept. Records with the same CDR3 protein are collapsed into one entry carrying the most frequent genes and DNA. Clone size and V and J calls follow TCRdb, not the original study. The sample records about 560,000 distinct CDR3 sequences, over 15% of which are singletons. The top ten clonotypes cover under 20% of the sample.

Looking up the germline V gene (reference sequence) yields CDR1 LNHDA and CDR2 SQIVND. CDR3 length: 16 amino acids, cysteine to phenylalanine. Solely the CDR3 DNA is kept, with 48 bases framed from the first base. V trim: 7 bases; J trim: 6 bases; unmatched bases: 11. Overall study outcomes, separate from this receptor: In cross-validation, a model built on a 13 V-J signature told ophthalmopathy apart from stable hyperthyroidism with approximately 90% sensitivity and roughly 81% specificity, and in testing the same model reached 80%/75%. Most expanded thyroid clonotypes (frequency above 0.001) were also detected in blood, a finding suggesting that blood repertoires may reflect thyroid immune responses. No statistical method was used to fix the sample size in advance, and group allocation was not hidden from the investigators. In validation, progression to ophthalmopathy was predicted by the model with nearly 71% sensitivity and 72.22% specificity, a median of around 6.5 months before onset.

Sequencing was carried out using blood. The V gene is TRBV19 and the J gene is TRBJ1-4, and TRBD1 matches 10 of the central bases. This clonotype was sampled from a woman between 18 and 29 years old with Graves' hyperthyroidism. Here is the DNA: TGTGCCAGTACTCCGCCCCGCGGGACAGGGGATGAAAAACTGTTTTTT. Translated, it reads CASTPPRGTGDEKLFF.